This T cell receptor beta chain was identified during a study of blood T cell repertoires in COVID-19. At the level of the study: Acute and convalescent COVID-19 samples came from the United States, Italy and Spain. Sample material is recorded as cDNA or gDNA derived from T cells, B-cell-depleted T cells, or PBMCs.

The trim removed 6 bases at V and 8 bases at J, leaving 3 bases unmatched. Per germline, CDR1 MDHEN and CDR2 SYDVKM. The length of the CDR3 is 14 residues. As originally analysed: The assay estimated nucleated cells by amplifying reference gene primers. Libraries were prepared by immunoSEQ multiplex PCR; TCRdb keeps only in-frame clonotypes and omits some of them. V and J calls and clone size are those listed in that table; D and trimming were worked out from the DNA. The sample yields approximately 150,000 clones, over 70% seen once. The sample consisted of peripheral blood. The clonotype originates from a woman aged 45-60 years with acute or convalescent COVID-19. The chain is built from TRBV28 and TRBJ2-1, with TRBD2 matching over 14 bases. CDR3 sequence reads: CASRTSGGADEQFF. In DNA, the CDR3 is TGTGCCAGCAGGACTAGCGGGGGGGCAGATGAGCAGTTCTTC.